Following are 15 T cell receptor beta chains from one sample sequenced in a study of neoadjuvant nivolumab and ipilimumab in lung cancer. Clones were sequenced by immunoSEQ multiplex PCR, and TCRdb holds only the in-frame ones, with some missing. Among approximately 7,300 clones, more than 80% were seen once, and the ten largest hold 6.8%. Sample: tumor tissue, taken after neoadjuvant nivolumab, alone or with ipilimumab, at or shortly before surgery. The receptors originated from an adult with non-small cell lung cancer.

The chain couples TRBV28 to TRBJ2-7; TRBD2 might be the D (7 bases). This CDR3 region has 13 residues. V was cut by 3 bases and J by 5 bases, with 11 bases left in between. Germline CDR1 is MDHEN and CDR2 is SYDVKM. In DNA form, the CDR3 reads TGTGCCAGCAGTTTTGGGGGGGCGGACGAGCAGTACTTC. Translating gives CASSFGGADEQYF.

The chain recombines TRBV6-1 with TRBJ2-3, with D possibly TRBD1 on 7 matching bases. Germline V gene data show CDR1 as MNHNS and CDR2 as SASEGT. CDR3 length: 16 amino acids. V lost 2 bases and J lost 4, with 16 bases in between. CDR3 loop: CASSETRQGGPDTQYF. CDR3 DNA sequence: TGTGCCAGCAGTGAAACCAGACAGGGAGGTCCAGATACGCAGTATTTT.

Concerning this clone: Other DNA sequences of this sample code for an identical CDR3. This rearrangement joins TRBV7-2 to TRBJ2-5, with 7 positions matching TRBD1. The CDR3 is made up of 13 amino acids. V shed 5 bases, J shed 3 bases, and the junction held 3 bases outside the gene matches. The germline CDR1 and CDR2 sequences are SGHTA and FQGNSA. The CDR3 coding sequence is TGTGCCAGCAGCCCCCAGGGGGAAGAGACCCAGTACTTC. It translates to CASSPQGEETQYF.

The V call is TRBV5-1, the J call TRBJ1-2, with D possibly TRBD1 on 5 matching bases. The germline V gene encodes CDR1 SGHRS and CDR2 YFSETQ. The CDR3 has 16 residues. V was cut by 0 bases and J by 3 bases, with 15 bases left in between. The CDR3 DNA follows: TGCGCCAGCAGCTTGGATGGGGCCCCCGCGGACTATGGCTACACCTTC. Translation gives CASSLDGAPADYGYTF. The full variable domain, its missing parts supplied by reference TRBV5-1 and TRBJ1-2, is KAGVTQTPRYLIKTRGQQVTLSCSPISGHRSVSWYQQTPGQGLQFLFEYFSETQRNKGNFPGRFSGRQFSNSRSEMNVSTLELGDSALYLCASSLDGAPADYGYTFGSGTRLTVV.

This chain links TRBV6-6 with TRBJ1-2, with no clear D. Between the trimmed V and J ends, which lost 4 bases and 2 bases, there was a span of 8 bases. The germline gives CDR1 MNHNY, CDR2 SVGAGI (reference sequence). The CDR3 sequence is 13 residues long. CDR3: CASSFPGNYGYTF. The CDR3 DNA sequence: TGTGCCAGCAGTTTCCCAGGCAACTATGGCTACACCTTC.

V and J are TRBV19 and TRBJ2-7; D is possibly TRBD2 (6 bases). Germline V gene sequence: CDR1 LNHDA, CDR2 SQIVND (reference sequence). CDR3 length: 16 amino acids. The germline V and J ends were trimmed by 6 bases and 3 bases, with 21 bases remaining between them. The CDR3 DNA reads TGTGCCAGTAGCTTATATGGCGCTAGCGCAAGCTACGAGCAGTACTTC. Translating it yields CASSLYGASASYEQYF.

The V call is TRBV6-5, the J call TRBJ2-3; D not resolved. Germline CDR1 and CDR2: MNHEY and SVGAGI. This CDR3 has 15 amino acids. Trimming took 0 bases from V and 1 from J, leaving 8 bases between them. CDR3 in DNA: TGTGCCAGCAGTTACTCGATGGATCGCACAGATACGCAGTATTTT. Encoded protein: CASSYSMDRTDTQYF.

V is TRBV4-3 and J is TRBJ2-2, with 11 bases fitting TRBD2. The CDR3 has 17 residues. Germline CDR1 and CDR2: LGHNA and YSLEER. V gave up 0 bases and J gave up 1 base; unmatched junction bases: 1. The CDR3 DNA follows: TGCGCCAGCAGCCAAGAAGGACTAGCGGGGAACACCGGGGAGCTGTTTTTT. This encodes CASSQEGLAGNTGELFF.

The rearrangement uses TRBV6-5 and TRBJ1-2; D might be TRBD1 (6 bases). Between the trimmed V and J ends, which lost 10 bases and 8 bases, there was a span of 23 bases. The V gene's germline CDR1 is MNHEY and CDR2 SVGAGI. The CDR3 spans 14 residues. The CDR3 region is CATASEAGAYGYTF. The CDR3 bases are TGTGCCACCGCCAGCGAGGCAGGGGCTTACGGCTACACCTTC.

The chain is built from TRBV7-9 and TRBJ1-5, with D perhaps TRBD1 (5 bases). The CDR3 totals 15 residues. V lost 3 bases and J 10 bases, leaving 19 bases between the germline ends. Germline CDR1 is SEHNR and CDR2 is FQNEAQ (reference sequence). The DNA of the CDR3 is TGTGCCAGCAGCTTCGATGGGGGGTCCCCGCTTCCCCAGCATTTT. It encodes CASSFDGGSPLPQHF.

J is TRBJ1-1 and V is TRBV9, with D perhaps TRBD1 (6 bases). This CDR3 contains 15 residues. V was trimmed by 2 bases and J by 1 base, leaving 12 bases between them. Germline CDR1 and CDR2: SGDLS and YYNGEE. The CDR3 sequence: CASSVGGLANTEAFF. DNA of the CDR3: TGTGCCAGCAGCGTGGGGGGCCTCGCGAACACTGAAGCTTTCTTT. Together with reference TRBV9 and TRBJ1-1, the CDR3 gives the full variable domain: DSGVTQTPKHLITATGQRVTLRCSPRSGDLSVYWYQQSLDQGLQFLIQYYNGEERAKGNILERFSAQQFPDLHSELNLSSLELGDSALYFCASSVGGLANTEAFFGQGTRLTVV.

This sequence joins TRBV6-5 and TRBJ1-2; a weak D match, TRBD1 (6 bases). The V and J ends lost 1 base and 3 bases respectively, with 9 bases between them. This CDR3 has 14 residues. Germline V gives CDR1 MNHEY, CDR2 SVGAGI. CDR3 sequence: CASSYWGADYGYTF. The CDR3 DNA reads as TGTGCCAGCAGTTACTGGGGGGCGGACTATGGCTACACCTTC.

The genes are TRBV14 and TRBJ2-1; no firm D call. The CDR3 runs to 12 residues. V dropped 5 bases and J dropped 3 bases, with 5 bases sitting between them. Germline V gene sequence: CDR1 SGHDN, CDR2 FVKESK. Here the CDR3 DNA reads TGTGCCAGCAGCAACCGCTACAATGAGCAGTTCTTC. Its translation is CASSNRYNEQFF. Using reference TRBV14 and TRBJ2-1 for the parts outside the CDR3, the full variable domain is EAGVTQFPSHSVIEKGQTVTLRCDPISGHDNLYWYRRVMGKEIKFLLHFVKESKQDESGMPNNRFLAERTGGTYSTLKVQPAELEDSGVYFCASSNRYNEQFFGPGTRLTVL.

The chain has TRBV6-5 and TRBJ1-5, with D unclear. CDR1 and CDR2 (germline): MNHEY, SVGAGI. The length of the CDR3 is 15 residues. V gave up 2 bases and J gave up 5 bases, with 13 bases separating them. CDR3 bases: TGTGCCAGCAGTTACACGTCGGGATCGGATCAGCCCCAGCATTTT. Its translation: CASSYTSGSDQPQHF.

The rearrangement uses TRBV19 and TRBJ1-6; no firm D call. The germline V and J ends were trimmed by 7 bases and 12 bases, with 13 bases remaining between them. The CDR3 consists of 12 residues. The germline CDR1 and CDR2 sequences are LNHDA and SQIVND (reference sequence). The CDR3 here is CASTVSEGPLHF. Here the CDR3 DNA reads TGTGCCAGTACTGTCAGCGAGGGACCCCTCCACTTT.